This T cell receptor (beta chain) derives from a study of CD8+CD57+ T cells in acquired aplastic anemia. The CDR3 extends over 14 amino acids. V lost 6 bases and J 3 bases, leaving 14 bases between the germline ends. Note on this clonotype: What it binds is unknown.

Overall study findings and caveats: It was found that more than 25 CD8+ CDR3 sequences were shared between patients and controls.

The TCR beta profiling, which covered VDJ combination and CDR3 sequence, was carried out using genomic DNA as the template. TCRdb re-derived calls from the reads in MiXCR, one entry per CDR3 protein. The sample shows 400,000 to 500,000 distinct CDR3 sequences, around 72% of them seen only once. This receptor was identified in a human donor in good health, serving as a control. The specimen sequenced was sorted CD4+, CD8+, or CD8+CD57+ T cells (not recorded which) from PBMCs. V and J are TRBV12-3 or TRBV12-4 and TRBJ1-1, with a possible D match to TRBD1 (6 bases). CDR3 in amino acids: CASSPPRGDTEAFF. The CDR3 DNA sequence: TGTGCCAGCAGCCCACCCAGGGGTGACACTGAAGCTTTCTTT.